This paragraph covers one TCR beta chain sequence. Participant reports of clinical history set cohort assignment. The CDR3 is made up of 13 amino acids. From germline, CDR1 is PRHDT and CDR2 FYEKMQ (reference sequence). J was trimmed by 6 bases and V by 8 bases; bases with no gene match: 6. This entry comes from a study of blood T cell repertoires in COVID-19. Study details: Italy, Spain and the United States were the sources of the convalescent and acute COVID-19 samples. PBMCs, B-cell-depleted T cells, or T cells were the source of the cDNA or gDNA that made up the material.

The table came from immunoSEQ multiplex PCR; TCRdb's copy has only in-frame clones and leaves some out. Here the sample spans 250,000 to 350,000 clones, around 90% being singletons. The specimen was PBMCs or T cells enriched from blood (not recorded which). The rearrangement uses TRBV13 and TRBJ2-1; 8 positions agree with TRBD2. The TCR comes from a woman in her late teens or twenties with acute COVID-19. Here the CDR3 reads CASDAGGGNEQFF. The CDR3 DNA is TGTGCCAGCGATGCGGGAGGAGGCAATGAGCAGTTCTTC.